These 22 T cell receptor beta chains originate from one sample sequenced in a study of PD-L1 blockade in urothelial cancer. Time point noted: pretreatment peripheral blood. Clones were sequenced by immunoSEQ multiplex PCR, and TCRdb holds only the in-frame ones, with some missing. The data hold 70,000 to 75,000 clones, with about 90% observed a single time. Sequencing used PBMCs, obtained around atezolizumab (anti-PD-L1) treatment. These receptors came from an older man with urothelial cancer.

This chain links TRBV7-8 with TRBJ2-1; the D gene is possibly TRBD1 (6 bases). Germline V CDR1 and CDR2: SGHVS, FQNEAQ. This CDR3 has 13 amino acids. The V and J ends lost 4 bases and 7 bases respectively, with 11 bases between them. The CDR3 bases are TGTGCCAGCAGCTCAGCTAGGGGGAATGAGCAGTTCTTC. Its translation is CASSSARGNEQFF.

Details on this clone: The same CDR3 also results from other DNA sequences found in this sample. CDR3 nucleotide sequence: TGCGCCAGCAGCCCCGGACTAGCGGTCACAGATACGCAGTATTTT. Translation: CASSPGLAVTDTQYF. The chain is built from TRBV5-1 and TRBJ2-3; 10 nucleotides align to TRBD2. Germline lookup yields CDR1 SGHRS and CDR2 YFSETQ. This CDR3 has 15 residues. J gave up 2 bases and V 4 bases, and 4 bases lay outside the gene matches.

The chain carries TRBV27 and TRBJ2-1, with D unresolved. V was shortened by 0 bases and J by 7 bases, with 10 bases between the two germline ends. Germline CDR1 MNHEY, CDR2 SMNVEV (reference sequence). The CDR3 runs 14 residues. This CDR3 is CASSLSYSRNEQFF. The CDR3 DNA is TGTGCCAGCAGTTTATCTTACTCCCGGAATGAGCAGTTCTTC.

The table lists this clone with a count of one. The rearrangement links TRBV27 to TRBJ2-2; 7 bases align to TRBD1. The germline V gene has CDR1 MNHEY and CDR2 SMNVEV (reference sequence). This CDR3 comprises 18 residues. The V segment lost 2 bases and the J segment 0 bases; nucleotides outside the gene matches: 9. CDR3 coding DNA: TGTGCCAGCAGTTTAACTTTCTGGGACAGAACGAACACCGGGGAGCTGTTTTTT. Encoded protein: CASSLTFWDRTNTGELFF.

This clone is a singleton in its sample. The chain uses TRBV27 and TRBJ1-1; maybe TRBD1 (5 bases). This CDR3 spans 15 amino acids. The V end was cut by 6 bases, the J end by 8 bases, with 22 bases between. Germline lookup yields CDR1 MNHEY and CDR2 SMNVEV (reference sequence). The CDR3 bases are TGTGCCAGCAGCTTGCTGCCGGGGGGGGTGTCAGAAGCTTTCTTT. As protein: CASSLLPGGVSEAFF.

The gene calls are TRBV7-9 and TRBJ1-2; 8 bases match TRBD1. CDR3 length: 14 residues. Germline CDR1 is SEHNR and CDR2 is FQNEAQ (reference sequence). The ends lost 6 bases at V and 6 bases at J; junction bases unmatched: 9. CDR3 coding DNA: TGTGCCAGCAGACCCCCGGACAGGGTTCATGGCTACACCTTC. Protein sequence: CASRPPDRVHGYTF.

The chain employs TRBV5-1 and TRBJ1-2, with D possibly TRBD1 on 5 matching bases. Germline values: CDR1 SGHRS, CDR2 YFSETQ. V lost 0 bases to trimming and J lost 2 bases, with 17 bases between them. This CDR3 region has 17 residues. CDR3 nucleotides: TGCGCCAGCAGCTTGGGTCTGCAGGGCCTATTAAACTATGGCTACACCTTC. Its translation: CASSLGLQGLLNYGYTF.

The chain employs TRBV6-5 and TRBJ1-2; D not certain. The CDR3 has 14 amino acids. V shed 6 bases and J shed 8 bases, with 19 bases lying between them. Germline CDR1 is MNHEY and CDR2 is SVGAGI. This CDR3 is CASRPPGSLGGYTF. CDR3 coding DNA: TGTGCCAGCAGACCCCCTGGGAGCCTGGGGGGCTACACCTTC.

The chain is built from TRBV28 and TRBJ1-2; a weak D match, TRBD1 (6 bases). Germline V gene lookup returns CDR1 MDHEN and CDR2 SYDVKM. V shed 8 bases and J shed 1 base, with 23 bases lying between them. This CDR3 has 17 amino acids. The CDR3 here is CASATWTDDFLNYGYTF. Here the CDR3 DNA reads TGTGCCAGCGCGACCTGGACAGATGATTTTCTTAACTATGGCTACACCTTC.

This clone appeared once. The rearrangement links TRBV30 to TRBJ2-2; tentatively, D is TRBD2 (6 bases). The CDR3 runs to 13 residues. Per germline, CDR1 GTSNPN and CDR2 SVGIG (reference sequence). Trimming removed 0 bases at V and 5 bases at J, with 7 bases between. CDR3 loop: CAWSVRGTGELFF. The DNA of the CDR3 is TGTGCCTGGAGTGTACGGGGGACCGGGGAGCTGTTTTTT.

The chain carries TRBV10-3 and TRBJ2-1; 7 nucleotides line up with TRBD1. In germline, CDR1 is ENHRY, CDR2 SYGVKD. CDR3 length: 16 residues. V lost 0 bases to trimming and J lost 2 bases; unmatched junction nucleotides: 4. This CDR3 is CAISESTGTAYNEQFF. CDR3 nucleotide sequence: TGTGCCATCAGTGAGTCGACGGGGACAGCCTACAATGAGCAGTTCTTC.

The CDR3 loop is CASSRLEVGTNEKLFF. The CDR3, as DNA: TGTGCCAGCAGCCGCCTGGAGGTTGGAACTAATGAAAAACTGTTTTTT. This chain links TRBV4-2 with TRBJ1-4; D gene ambiguous. There are 16 residues in the CDR3. Germline V gene sequence: CDR1 LGHNA, CDR2 YNFKEQ. V lost 4 bases to trimming and J lost 1 base, with 13 bases between them.

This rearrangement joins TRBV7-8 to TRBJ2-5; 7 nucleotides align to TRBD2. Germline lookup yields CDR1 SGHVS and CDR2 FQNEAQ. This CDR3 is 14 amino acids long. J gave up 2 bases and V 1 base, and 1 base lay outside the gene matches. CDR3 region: CASSLGGGQETQYF. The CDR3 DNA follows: TGTGCCAGCAGCTTAGGGGGGGGTCAAGAGACCCAGTACTTC. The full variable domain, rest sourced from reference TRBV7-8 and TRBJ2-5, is GAGVSQSPRYKVAKRGQDVALRCDPISGHVSLFWYQQALGQGPEFLTYFQNEAQLDKSGLPSDRFFAERPEGSVSTLKIQRTQQEDSAVYLCASSLGGGQETQYFGPGTRLLVL.

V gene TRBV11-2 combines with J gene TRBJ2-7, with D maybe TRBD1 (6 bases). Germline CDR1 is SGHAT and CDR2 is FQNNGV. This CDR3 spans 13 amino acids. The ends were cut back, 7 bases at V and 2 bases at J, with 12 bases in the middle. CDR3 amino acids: CASTLDRTYEQYF. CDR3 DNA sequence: TGTGCCAGCACCCTTGACAGGACCTACGAGCAGTACTTC.

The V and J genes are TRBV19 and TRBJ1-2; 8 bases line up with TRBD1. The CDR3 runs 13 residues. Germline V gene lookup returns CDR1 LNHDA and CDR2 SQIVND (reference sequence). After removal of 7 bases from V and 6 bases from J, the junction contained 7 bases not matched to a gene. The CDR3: CASKKTGVDGYTF. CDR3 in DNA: TGTGCCAGTAAAAAGACAGGGGTCGATGGCTACACCTTC.

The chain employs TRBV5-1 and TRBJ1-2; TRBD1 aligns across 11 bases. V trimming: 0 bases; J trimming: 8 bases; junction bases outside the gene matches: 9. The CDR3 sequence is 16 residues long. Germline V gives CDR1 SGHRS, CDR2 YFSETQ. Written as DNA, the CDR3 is TGCGCCAGCAGCTTGGCCACAGGACAGGGGGCCAGGGGCTACACCTTC. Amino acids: CASSLATGQGARGYTF. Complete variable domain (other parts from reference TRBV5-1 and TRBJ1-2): KAGVTQTPRYLIKTRGQQVTLSCSPISGHRSVSWYQQTPGQGLQFLFEYFSETQRNKGNFPGRFSGRQFSNSRSEMNVSTLELGDSALYLCASSLATGQGARGYTFGSGTRLTVV.

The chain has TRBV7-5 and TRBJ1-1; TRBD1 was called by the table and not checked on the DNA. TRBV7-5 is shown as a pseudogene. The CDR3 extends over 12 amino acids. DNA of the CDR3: TGTGTCAGAAGCCCTCTACAGGATGAAGCTTTCTTT. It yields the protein CVRSPLQDEAFF.

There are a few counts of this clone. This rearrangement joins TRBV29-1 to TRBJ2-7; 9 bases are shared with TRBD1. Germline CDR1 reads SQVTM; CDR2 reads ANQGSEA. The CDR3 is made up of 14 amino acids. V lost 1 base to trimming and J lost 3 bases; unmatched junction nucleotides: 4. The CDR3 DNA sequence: TGCAGCGTTGAAGTCGGGACAGGGTTCTACGAGCAGTACTTC. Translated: CSVEVGTGFYEQYF.

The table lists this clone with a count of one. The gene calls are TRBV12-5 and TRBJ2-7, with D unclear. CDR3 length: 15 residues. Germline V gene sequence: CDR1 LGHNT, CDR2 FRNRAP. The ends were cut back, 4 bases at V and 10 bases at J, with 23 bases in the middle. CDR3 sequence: CASGSMGPKFYGQYF. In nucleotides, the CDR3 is TGTGCTAGTGGTTCCATGGGCCCAAAATTCTACGGACAGTACTTC.

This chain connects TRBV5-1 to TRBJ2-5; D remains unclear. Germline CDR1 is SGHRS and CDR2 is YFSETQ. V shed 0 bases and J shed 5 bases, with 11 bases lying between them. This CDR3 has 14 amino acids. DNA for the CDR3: TGCGCCAGCAGCTTGGGGGTGACCGGGGAGACCCAGTACTTC. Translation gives CASSLGVTGETQYF.

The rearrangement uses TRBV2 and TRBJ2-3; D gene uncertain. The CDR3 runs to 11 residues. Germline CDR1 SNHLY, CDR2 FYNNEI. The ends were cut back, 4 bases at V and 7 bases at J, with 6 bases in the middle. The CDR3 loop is CASSVPNTQYF. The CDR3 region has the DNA TGTGCCAGCAGTGTCCCTAATACGCAGTATTTT. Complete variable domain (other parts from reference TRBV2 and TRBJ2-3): EPEVTQTPSHQVTQMGQEVILRCVPISNHLYFYWYRQILGQKVEFLVSFYNNEISEKSEIFDDQFSVERPDGSNFTLKIRSTKLEDSAMYFCASSVPNTQYFGPGTRLTVL.

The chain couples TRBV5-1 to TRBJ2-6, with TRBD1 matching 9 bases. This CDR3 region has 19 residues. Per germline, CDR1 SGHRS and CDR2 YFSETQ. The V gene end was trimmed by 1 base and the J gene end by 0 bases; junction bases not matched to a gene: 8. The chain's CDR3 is CASSLRGGQGNSGANVLTF. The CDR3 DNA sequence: TGCGCCAGCAGCTTGAGGGGGGGACAGGGAAACTCTGGGGCCAACGTCCTGACTTTC.